This T cell receptor beta chain was sequenced during a study of regulatory T cells in long-lasting Graves disease. Study conclusions and caveats: Favoring TRBV28, TRBJ1-2 and TRBJ2-5 was a feature seen in persistent disease.

J was trimmed by 4 bases and V by 7 bases; bases with no gene match: 10. The CDR3 loop spans 15 amino acids. In germline, CDR1 is MDHEN, CDR2 SYDVKM. For this clonotype: Antigen specificity is unknown.

To make TCR beta libraries, researchers used iRepertoire HTBI primers and Arm-PCR of CDR3 regions. TCRdb passed the multiplex PCR reads through MiXCR, listing each CDR3 protein once. The data show about 470,000 distinct CDR3 sequences, about 16% seen once. Documented time point: newly diagnosed GD, antithyroid drugs for less than 3 months. Scientists built the TCR library using RNA that was extracted from PBMCs. With EDTA tubes as the receptacles, roughly 9.7 milliliters of peripheral blood were drawn. These data were also reused for a study on T cells in Graves' hyperthyroidism and ophthalmopathy. That paper states: A patient was excluded if there was uncontrolled infection, other autoimmune disease, pregnancy or lactation.

Sequenced material: peripheral blood mononuclear cells (PBMCs), taken at new diagnosis, from a patient treated with antithyroid drugs. The source of this sequence is a woman aged 25 to 39 with Graves disease. The chain carries TRBV28 and TRBJ2-3, with 8 bases identical to TRBD1. The DNA of the CDR3 is TGTGCCAGCAAAGGCAGGGGGCGCGGGGCAGATACGCAGTATTTT. It is translated as CASKGRGRGADTQYF. The variable domain in full, completed from reference TRBV28 and TRBJ2-3, reads DVKVTQSSRYLVKRTGEKVFLECVQDMDHENMFWYRQDPGLGLRLIYFSYDVKMKEKGDIPEGYSVSREKKERFSLILESASTNQTSMYLCASKGRGRGADTQYFGPGTRLTVL.